Listed below are T cell receptor beta chains from one sample, sequenced in a study of shared clonotypes between healthy human individuals. The method was immunoSEQ multiplex PCR; TCRdb's version includes in-frame clones alone and lacks a portion of them. The sample holds approximately 1.5 million clones, approximately 98% seen once. The sequenced sample consisted of naive CD4+ T cells sorted from blood. The receptors derive from a man in his thirties or forties in good health. The CDR3 runs from the conserved cysteine through the conserved F or W. D genes are given only for firm matches. The listing skips clone size in some rows; elsewhere it reads once, few, many or a size class.

clone_size d_call j_call v_call cdr3_aa cdr3_nt
. . TRBJ2-7 TRBV2 CASSPRTVSYEQYF TGTGCCAGCAGTCCTCGGACAGTCTCCTACGAGCAGTACTTC
. TRBD1 TRBJ2-5 TRBV4-1 CASSQRQGGETQYF TGCGCCAGCAGCCAAAGACAGGGGGGGGAGACCCAGTACTTC
. . TRBJ1-1 TRBV19 CASSIDSRDTEAFF TGTGCCAGTAGTATAGATTCAAGGGACACTGAAGCTTTCTTT
. . TRBJ2-2 TRBV18 CASSPSGSGELFF TGTGCCAGCTCACCCTCTGGTTCCGGGGAGCTGTTTTTT
. . TRBJ1-1 TRBV6-6 CASSQLGREAFF TGTGCCAGCAGTCAGTTAGGGCGGGAAGCTTTCTTT
. . TRBJ2-7 TRBV28 CASSLASYEQYF TGTGCCAGCAGTTTAGCGTCTTACGAGCAGTACTTC
. TRBD2 TRBJ2-1 TRBV6-4 CASSVSVASGYNEQFF TGTGCCAGCAGTGTAAGTGTGGCTAGCGGATACAATGAGCAGTTCTTC
. TRBD1 TRBJ1-5 TRBV5-5 CASSLTGVEPQHF TGTGCCAGCAGCTTGACAGGGGTTGAGCCCCAGCATTTT
. TRBD1 TRBJ2-7 TRBV7-9 CASSADRGQYF TGTGCCAGCAGCGCGGACAGGGGGCAGTACTTC
. . TRBJ2-7 TRBV29-1 CSVEGAGIGREQYF TGCAGCGTTGAAGGGGCCGGGATTGGGCGGGAGCAGTACTTC
. . TRBJ2-5 TRBV5-1 CASSSRPPETQYF TGCGCCAGCAGCTCCCGGCCCCCAGAGACCCAGTACTTC
. TRBD2 TRBJ2-7 TRBV27 CASSSPLAGDYEQYF TGTGCCAGCAGTTCTCCACTAGCGGGAGACTACGAGCAGTACTTC
. TRBD1 TRBJ2-5 TRBV5-6 CASSYRDRDQETQYF TGTGCCAGCAGCTACCGGGACAGAGACCAAGAGACCCAGTACTTC
once TRBD2 TRBJ2-1 TRBV10-3 CATATSADNEQFF TGTGCCACCGCGACTAGCGCGGACAATGAGCAGTTCTTC
. . TRBJ1-4 TRBV10-2 CASRLRATNEKLFF TGCGCCAGCAGATTGAGGGCAACTAATGAAAAACTGTTTTTT
. . TRBJ2-2 TRBV10-3 CAISDNLGSNTGELFF TGTGCCATCAGTGACAATTTAGGCTCGAACACCGGGGAGCTGTTTTTT
. . TRBJ2-3 TRBV9 CASSGRMRDTLTDTQYF TGTGCCAGCAGCGGTCGCATGAGGGACACCCTCACAGATACGCAGTATTTT
. . TRBJ2-5 TRBV19 CASSTLFRAENYQETQYF TGTGCCAGTAGTACGCTCTTTAGGGCGGAAAATTACCAAGAGACCCAGTACTTC
. . TRBJ1-2 TRBV15 CATSREMFGQGYTF TGTGCCACCAGCAGAGAAATGTTTGGCCAAGGCTACACCTTC
. . TRBJ1-4 TRBV11-2 CASSPGGEKLFF TGTGCCAGCAGCCCCGGCGGTGAAAAACTGTTTTTT
. TRBD1 TRBJ2-2 TRBV27 CASSPRDRASGELFF TGTGCCAGCAGTCCCAGGGACAGGGCCTCCGGGGAGCTGTTTTTT
. TRBD1 TRBJ1-1 TRBV5-4 CASSPTGGDTEAFF TGTGCCAGCAGCCCGACAGGGGGGGACACTGAAGCTTTCTTT
. . TRBJ1-5 TRBV28 CASRPRWQGIGNQPQHF TGTGCCAGCAGACCCCGATGGCAGGGGATCGGCAATCAGCCCCAGCATTTT
. . TRBJ2-5 TRBV5-1 CASSWRDNQETQYF TGCGCCAGCAGCTGGAGGGACAACCAAGAGACCCAGTACTTC
. TRBD1 TRBJ1-3 TRBV6-9 CASSTRTGYSGNTIYF TGTGCCAGCAGTACAAGGACAGGGTACTCTGGAAACACCATATATTTT